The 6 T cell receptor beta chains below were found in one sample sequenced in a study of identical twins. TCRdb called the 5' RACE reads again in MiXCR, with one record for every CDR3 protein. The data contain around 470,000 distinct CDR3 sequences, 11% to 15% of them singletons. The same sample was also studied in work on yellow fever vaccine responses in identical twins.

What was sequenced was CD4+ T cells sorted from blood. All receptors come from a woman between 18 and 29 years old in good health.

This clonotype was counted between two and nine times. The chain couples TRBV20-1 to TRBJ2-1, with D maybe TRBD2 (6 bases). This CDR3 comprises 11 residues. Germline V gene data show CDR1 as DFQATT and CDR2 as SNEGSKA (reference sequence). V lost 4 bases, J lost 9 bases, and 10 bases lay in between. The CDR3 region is CSAKKRVEQFF. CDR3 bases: TGCAGTGCTAAGAAGCGGGTTGAGCAGTTCTTC.

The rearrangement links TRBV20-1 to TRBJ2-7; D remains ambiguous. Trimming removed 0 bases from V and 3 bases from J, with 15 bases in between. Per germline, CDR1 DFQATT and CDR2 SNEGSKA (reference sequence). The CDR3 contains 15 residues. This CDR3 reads CSARDGRTLGYEQYF. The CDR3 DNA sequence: TGCAGTGCTAGAGACGGACGTACCCTCGGCTACGAGCAGTACTTC.

CDR3 amino acids: CSVDQSGANVLTF. CDR3 in DNA: TGCAGCGTTGACCAGAGCGGGGCCAACGTCCTGACTTTC. This chain joins TRBV29-1 and TRBJ2-6; D unresolved. The V gene's germline CDR1 is SQVTM and CDR2 ANQGSEA. V dropped 3 bases and J dropped 4 bases, with 7 bases sitting between them. The CDR3 covers 13 residues.

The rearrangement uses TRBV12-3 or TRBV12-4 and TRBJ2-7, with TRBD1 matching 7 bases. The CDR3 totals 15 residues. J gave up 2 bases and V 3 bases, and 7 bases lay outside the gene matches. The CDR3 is CASSFAGGRTYEQYF. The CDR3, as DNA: TGTGCCAGCAGTTTTGCAGGGGGTCGAACCTACGAGCAGTACTTC.

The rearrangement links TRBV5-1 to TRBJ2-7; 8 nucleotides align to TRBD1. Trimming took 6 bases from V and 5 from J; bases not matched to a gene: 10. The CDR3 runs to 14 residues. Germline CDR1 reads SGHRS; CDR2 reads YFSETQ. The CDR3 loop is CASTSRAGGDEQYF. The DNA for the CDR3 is TGCGCCAGCACCTCCCGTGCAGGGGGCGACGAGCAGTACTTC.

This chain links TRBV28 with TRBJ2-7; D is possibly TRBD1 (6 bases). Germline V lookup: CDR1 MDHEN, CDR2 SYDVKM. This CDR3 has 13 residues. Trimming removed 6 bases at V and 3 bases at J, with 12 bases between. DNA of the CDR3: TGTGCCAGCAGCCCACCCAGGGGCTACGAGCAGTACTTC. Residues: CASSPPRGYEQYF.